Each of the 21 T cell receptor beta chains below was sequenced from the same sample in a study of blood T cell repertoires in COVID-19. The assay was immunoSEQ multiplex PCR, and TCRdb's table has in-frame clones only and misses some. The sample includes about 360,000 clones, around 87% of them seen just once. The sequencing sample was made of peripheral blood. The origin of the receptors is a human donor in a cohort sampled during active COVID-19.

The chain uses TRBV19 and TRBJ2-3; D is undetermined. Trimming removed 5 bases at V and 7 bases at J, with 22 bases between. The CDR3 loop spans 16 amino acids. CDR1 and CDR2 from the germline V gene are LNHDA and SQIVND (reference sequence). CDR3 in DNA: TGTGCCAGTAGTCTCTACCCCGACCCGCCACTAAATACGCAGTATTTT. Protein sequence: CASSLYPDPPLNTQYF.

V gene TRBV29-1 combines with J gene TRBJ2-3, with D possibly being TRBD2 (5 bases). V was shortened by 4 bases and J by 6 bases, with 8 bases between the two germline ends. This CDR3 is 11 amino acids long. The germline CDR1 and CDR2 sequences are SQVTM and ANQGSEA. CDR3 amino acids: CSVGGHDTQYF. The DNA for the CDR3 is TGCAGCGTTGGAGGGCATGATACGCAGTATTTT.

The table lists this clone with a count of one. V is TRBV30 and J is TRBJ2-5; D not resolved. This CDR3 contains 12 residues. Germline V gene lookup returns CDR1 GTSNPN and CDR2 SVGIG (reference sequence). Trimming shortened V by 3 bases and J by 1 base, and 6 bases separated the two germline ends. Here the CDR3 DNA reads TGTGCCTGGAGGCCCGGCCAAGAGACCCAGTACTTC. Residues: CAWRPGQETQYF.

The V call is TRBV3-1 (or the pseudogene TRBV3-2), the J call TRBJ1-2; D gene ambiguous. V lost 1 base and J lost 4, with 10 bases in between. The CDR3 covers 14 residues. Germline CDR1 is LGHDT and CDR2 is YNNKEL (reference sequence). This CDR3 reads CASSQGAVIYGYTF. The CDR3 DNA sequence: TGTGCCAGCAGCCAAGGGGCAGTCATCTATGGCTACACCTTC.

Many counts were recorded for this clone. The chain uses TRBV30 and TRBJ2-1, with 7 bases matching TRBD2. The length of the CDR3 is 17 residues. V lost 1 base to trimming and J lost 2 bases; unmatched junction nucleotides: 11. Germline loops: CDR1 GTSNPN, CDR2 SVGIG (reference sequence). In nucleotides, the CDR3 is TGTGCCTGGAGTGGGGGGTCGGGCGGACTAGCCTACAATGAGCAGTTCTTC. Amino acids: CAWSGGSGGLAYNEQFF.

CDR3 DNA: TGTGCCAGCAGTTCGACGGGACTAGCGGTCTACAATGAGCAGTTCTTC. Translated: CASSSTGLAVYNEQFF. This chain uses TRBV28 with TRBJ2-1; 11 bases are shared with TRBD2. CDR1 MDHEN and CDR2 SYDVKM come from the germline V gene. V gave up 4 bases and J gave up 3 bases; unmatched junction bases: 5. CDR3 length equals 16 residues.

The V gene is TRBV5-1, the J gene TRBJ2-7; 10 bases are a match to TRBD1. Germline CDR1 is SGHRS and CDR2 is YFSETQ. V trimming: 1 base; J trimming: 0 bases; junction bases outside the gene matches: 10. The CDR3 consists of 18 residues. CDR3 sequence: CASSLSRGQGPSSYEQYF. The CDR3 nucleotides are TGCGCCAGCAGCTTGAGCCGGGGACAGGGGCCGAGCTCCTACGAGCAGTACTTC. The full variable domain, completed using reference TRBV5-1 and TRBJ2-7, is KAGVTQTPRYLIKTRGQQVTLSCSPISGHRSVSWYQQTPGQGLQFLFEYFSETQRNKGNFPGRFSGRQFSNSRSEMNVSTLELGDSALYLCASSLSRGQGPSSYEQYFGPGTRLTVT.

The rearrangement links TRBV12-3 or TRBV12-4 to TRBJ2-5; D remains ambiguous. The V and J ends lost 5 bases and 3 bases respectively, with 4 bases between them. CDR3 length equals 11 residues. The CDR3 spells CASSIKETQYF. The CDR3 DNA reads as TGTGCCAGCAGTATTAAAGAGACCCAGTACTTC.

The chain carries TRBV2 and TRBJ2-7; 7 nucleotides line up with TRBD1. This CDR3 comprises 16 residues. The J segment lost 2 bases and the V segment lost 2 bases, leaving 9 bases of the junction unmatched. Germline CDR1 SNHLY, CDR2 FYNNEI. In nucleotides, the CDR3 is TGTGCCAGCAGTGAAAAGGGACAGAAACTAACCTACGAGCAGTACTTC. Translation: CASSEKGQKLTYEQYF.

This rearrangement joins TRBV7-8 to TRBJ2-7; TRBD1 agrees at 10 bases. Germline CDR1 is SGHVS and CDR2 is FQNEAQ. The CDR3 loop spans 14 amino acids. V trimming: 4 bases; J trimming: 5 bases; junction bases outside the gene matches: 5. CDR3 coding DNA: TGTGCCAGCAGCTCGCGACAGGGGGCAGACGAGCAGTACTTC. It specifies CASSSRQGADEQYF.

The genes are TRBV5-1 and TRBJ2-1; TRBD2 might be the D (6 bases). Trimming removed 1 base from V and 7 bases from J, with 12 bases in between. The germline gives CDR1 SGHRS, CDR2 YFSETQ. The CDR3 length is 14 residues. Written as DNA, the CDR3 is TGCGCCAGCAGCTTGTATTGGGGAGGTAATGAGCAGTTCTTC. It translates to CASSLYWGGNEQFF.

The chain links TRBV5-4 to TRBJ2-1; TRBD2 agrees at 7 bases. CDR3 size: 14 residues. The J segment lost 5 bases and the V segment lost 3 bases, leaving 5 bases of the junction unmatched. CDR1 and CDR2 from the germline V gene are SGHNT and YYREEE (reference sequence). For the CDR3, the DNA is TGTGCCAGCAGCTCCCGGGGAGGGGACAATGAGCAGTTCTTC. Its translation is CASSSRGGDNEQFF. Full variable domain (outside the CDR3, taken from reference TRBV5-4 and TRBJ2-1): ETGVTQSPTHLIKTRGQQVTLRCSSQSGHNTVSWYQQALGQGPQFIFQYYREEENGRGNFPPRFSGLQFPNYSSELNVNALELDDSALYLCASSSRGGDNEQFFGPGTRLTVL.

The rearrangement joins TRBV30 to TRBJ2-3; tentative D call: TRBD1 (6 bases). Germline V gene data show CDR1 as GTSNPN and CDR2 as SVGIG (reference sequence). The CDR3 length is 15 residues. The V gene lost 0 bases and the J gene lost 6 bases, with 16 bases spanning the gap. The CDR3 nucleotides are TGTGCCTGGAGTGTCCGTCAGGGGAAAAAGGATACGCAGTATTTT. This translates into CAWSVRQGKKDTQYF.

V is TRBV30 and J is TRBJ1-5, with D possibly TRBD1 on 6 matching bases. This CDR3 is built from 14 residues. Per germline, CDR1 GTSNPN and CDR2 SVGIG (reference sequence). V lost 2 bases to trimming and J lost 5 bases, with 13 bases between them. The CDR3 bases are TGTGCCTGGAGTCGTGACAGGACGGATCAGCCCCAGCATTTT. This encodes CAWSRDRTDQPQHF.

The V and J genes are TRBV7-8 and TRBJ2-1; D unresolved. CDR1 is SGHVS, CDR2 FQNEAQ, per germline. CDR3 length equals 13 residues. The V end lost 2 bases, the J end lost 7 bases, and 9 bases lay between the germline ends. For the CDR3, the DNA is TGTGCCAGCAGCTTATCTAACTTAAATGAGCAGTTCTTC. Translation gives CASSLSNLNEQFF.

The chain couples TRBV21-1 to TRBJ2-6; TRBD1 is the table's D call, not checked against the DNA. TRBV21-1 is a pseudogene. The CDR3 consists of 18 residues. CDR3 sequence: CASSKVEGGSSGANVLTF. The CDR3 nucleotides are TGTGCCAGCAGCAAAGTTGAAGGGGGAAGCTCTGGGGCCAACGTCCTGACTTTC.

The CDR3 spells CASSIAPPGLYEQYF. DNA for the CDR3: TGTGCCAGTAGTATAGCCCCCCCGGGTCTCTACGAGCAGTACTTC. The chain is built from TRBV19 and TRBJ2-7; no reliable D call. With 1 base removed from V and 3 bases from J, the gap between germline ends came to 13 bases. The CDR3 sequence is 15 residues long. CDR1 and CDR2 from the germline V gene are LNHDA and SQIVND (reference sequence).

The chain couples TRBV5-1 to TRBJ1-6, with 10 bases aligning to TRBD1. This CDR3 comprises 19 residues. The germline gives CDR1 SGHRS, CDR2 YFSETQ. Germline trimming cut 0 bases from V and 10 bases from J; bases unmatched to any gene: 16. This chain's CDR3 is CASSLAMATGGHVHSPLHF. CDR3 bases: TGCGCCAGCAGCTTGGCTATGGCGACAGGGGGCCACGTTCACTCACCCCTCCACTTT.

The chain uses TRBV28 and TRBJ2-5; TRBD2 matches at 13 bases. CDR3 size: 17 residues. The V segment lost 6 bases and the J segment 1 base; nucleotides outside the gene matches: 8. CDR1 is MDHEN, CDR2 SYDVKM, per germline. The CDR3 DNA follows: TGTGCCAGCAGCCCACCGGGACTAGCGGGACGCCAAGAGACCCAGTACTTC. As protein: CASSPPGLAGRQETQYF. Full variable domain (missing parts from reference TRBV28 and TRBJ2-5): DVKVTQSSRYLVKRTGEKVFLECVQDMDHENMFWYRQDPGLGLRLIYFSYDVKMKEKGDIPEGYSVSREKKERFSLILESASTNQTSMYLCASSPPGLAGRQETQYFGPGTRLLVL.

In DNA, the CDR3 is TGTGCCAGTACCCTCCGCGGGGGAGCCGATAATTCACCCCTCCACTTT. Protein: CASTLRGGADNSPLHF. This chain uses TRBV19 with TRBJ1-6; the D gene is possibly TRBD1 (5 bases). In germline, CDR1 is LNHDA, CDR2 SQIVND (reference sequence). The CDR3 sequence is 16 residues long. V was clipped by 7 bases and J by 5 bases, with 18 bases between them.

The rearrangement links TRBV11-3 to TRBJ2-3; 10 bases match TRBD2. The V segment lost 1 base and the J segment 4 bases; nucleotides outside the gene matches: 8. The CDR3 contains 17 residues. Germline assignment: CDR1 SGHNT and CDR2 YENEEA. Written as DNA, the CDR3 is TGTGCCAGCAGCTTAGGACTGCTAGCGGGGGATGCAGATACGCAGTATTTT. It translates to CASSLGLLAGDADTQYF. The variable domain in full, with the rest retrieved from reference TRBV11-3 and TRBJ2-3, is EAGVVQSPRYKIIEKKQPVAFWCNPISGHNTLYWYLQNLGQGPELLIRYENEEAVDDSQLPKDRFSAERLKGVDSTLKIQPAELGDSAVYLCASSLGLLAGDADTQYFGPGTRLTVL.